This T cell receptor (beta chain) was obtained from a study of shared clonotypes between healthy human individuals. The CDR3 length is 14 residues. Per the germline V gene, CDR1 is SEHNR and CDR2 is FQNEAQ (reference sequence). V dropped 5 bases and J dropped 6 bases, with 15 bases sitting between them. The study drew all its donors from Caucasian adults living in Nashville, Tennessee. This was a deep-level run. Ten immunoSEQ deep assay plates served to sequence unsorted PBMC DNA. Original data processing: Junction-only sequences without quality scores were provided by ImmunoSEQ, so filtering was different. Here immunoSEQ multiplex PCR was the method, and the copy in TCRdb shows in-frame clones only, minus some. For V, J and clone size, that table is used; D and trimming come from the DNA. The sample comprises about 490,000 clones, about 79% of which are singletons, and over 10% rests with the top ten.

Input material: PBMCs. This clonotype was obtained from a woman between 35 and 50 years old in good health. Some clones in this sample may be carry-over from other donors' samples. The chain has TRBV7-9 and TRBJ2-3; D is uncertain. The chain's CDR3 is CASSSPSDADTQYF. CDR3 nucleotide sequence: TGTGCCAGCAGCAGCCCCTCAGATGCGGATACGCAGTATTTT.